This entry lists 20 T cell receptor beta chains sequenced from one sample in a study of beta chain features in type 1 diabetes. General study findings and limits: All four CD4+ subsets from Type 1 diabetes patients carried moderately but significantly shorter TCRB CDR3s.

The antigens for these receptors are not known. Of the isolated RNA, all was reverse transcribed, and so the sequenced material was expressed TCRB transcripts. Only in-frame clones appear in the TCRdb table, and some are missing; sequencing was by immunoSEQ multiplex PCR. The sample contains over 650,000 clones, around 15% of which appear only once. Source material: naive CD4+ T cells from blood. The receptors were sampled from a man between 18 and 35 years old with type 1 diabetes.

A few counts support this clone. V is TRBV6-6 and J is TRBJ1-4, with no clear D. The germline V and J ends were trimmed by 0 bases and 5 bases, with 4 bases remaining between them. The CDR3 covers 13 residues. CDR1 is MNHNY, CDR2 SVGAGI, per germline (reference sequence). CDR3 sequence: CASSYSRNEKLFF. CDR3 in DNA: TGTGCCAGCAGTTACTCGAGGAATGAAAAACTGTTTTTT.

This sequence joins TRBV9 and TRBJ2-5; weak D call: TRBD1 (6 bases). The ends were cut back, 0 bases at V and 3 bases at J, with 9 bases in the middle. Germline assignment: CDR1 SGDLS and CDR2 YYNGEE. The CDR3 is made up of 14 amino acids. CDR3 nucleotide sequence: TGTGCCAGCAGCGTAGCTCAGGGGAAAGAGACCCAGTACTTC. Its translation is CASSVAQGKETQYF.

This clone showed up just a few times. The gene calls are TRBV11-3 and TRBJ2-1; 9 bases map to TRBD1. Trimming took 4 bases from V and 6 from J; bases not matched to a gene: 1. Germline V gene data show CDR1 as SGHNT and CDR2 as YENEEA. The CDR3 runs to 13 residues. The CDR3 sequence is CASSWTGVNEQFF. CDR3 nucleotide sequence: TGTGCCAGCAGCTGGACAGGGGTCAATGAGCAGTTCTTC.

In DNA, the CDR3 is TGTGCCAGCAGCCAACTGCAGGACAGAACTAGCTCCTACGAGCAGTACTTC. Translated, it gives CASSQLQDRTSSYEQYF. This rearrangement joins TRBV4-2 to TRBJ2-7; maybe TRBD1 (6 bases). V dropped 2 bases and J dropped 0 bases, with 17 bases sitting between them. The CDR3 is 17 amino acids. Germline V gene sequence: CDR1 LGHNA, CDR2 YNFKEQ.

This chain joins TRBV5-1 and TRBJ1-2; no clear D. The CDR3 consists of 12 residues. Germline CDR1 is SGHRS and CDR2 is YFSETQ. Trimming removed 5 bases from V and 0 bases from J, with 5 bases in between. The CDR3 sequence: CASSESNYGYTF. The DNA of the CDR3 is TGCGCCAGCAGTGAGTCTAACTATGGCTACACCTTC.

This clone was seen more than once but under ten times. The J gene is TRBJ2-1, the V gene TRBV30; unclear D gene. The length of the CDR3 is 12 residues. The germline gives CDR1 GTSNPN, CDR2 SVGIG (reference sequence). V was pared by 2 bases and J by 3 bases, with 5 bases between. In DNA, the CDR3 is TGTGCCTGGAGTCGGGTCTACAATGAGCAGTTCTTC. Residues: CAWSRVYNEQFF.

The table lists this clone with a few counts. The chain uses TRBV10-3 and TRBJ2-3; D remains unclear. CDR1 is ENHRY and CDR2 is SYGVKD in the germline V gene. CDR3 length equals 17 residues. The ends were cut back, 0 bases at V and 2 bases at J, with 15 bases in the middle. The CDR3 DNA reads TGTGCCATCAGTGAGTCTTTGGTTGGACGGATCACAGATACGCAGTATTTT. Its protein is CAISESLVGRITDTQYF.

The gene calls are TRBV5-4 and TRBJ2-5; D gene uncertain. This CDR3 is 14 amino acids long. V lost 2 bases and J 0 bases, leaving 8 bases between the germline ends. Germline CDR1 and CDR2: SGHNT and YYREEE (reference sequence). CDR3 sequence reads: CASSFAMDQETQYF. Written as DNA, the CDR3 is TGTGCCAGCAGCTTTGCTATGGACCAAGAGACCCAGTACTTC.

This clone was counted a few times. The chain employs TRBV10-3 and TRBJ1-5; TRBD1 aligns across 8 bases. The germline CDR1 and CDR2 sequences are ENHRY and SYGVKD. J was trimmed by 1 base and V by 2 bases; bases with no gene match: 4. This CDR3 comprises 16 residues. The DNA of the CDR3 is TGTGCCATCAGTGAGGCACAGGGGGGAAGCAATCAGCCCCAGCATTTT. Protein sequence: CAISEAQGGSNQPQHF.

This clone was observed a few times. J is TRBJ1-4 and V is TRBV28; TRBD1 matches 7 bases. The CDR3 is 14 amino acids. Looked up from germline, CDR1 is MDHEN and CDR2 is SYDVKM. The V gene end was trimmed by 1 base and the J gene end by 10 bases; junction bases not matched to a gene: 6. The CDR3 bases are TGTGCCAGCAGTTTATCCAGACAGGGCAGAAAACTGTTTTTT. Encoded protein: CASSLSRQGRKLFF.

The rearrangement joins TRBV4-1 to TRBJ2-5; 7 nucleotides match TRBD2. There are 19 residues in the CDR3. With 0 bases clipped from V and 5 bases from J, the junction kept 18 bases outside the gene matches. Germline lookup yields CDR1 MGHRA and CDR2 YSYEKL. CDR3 residues: CASSQDALRLATKVETQYF. In nucleotides, the CDR3 is TGCGCCAGCAGCCAAGACGCCCTCCGACTAGCAACTAAGGTGGAGACCCAGTACTTC.

The gene calls are TRBV6-5 and TRBJ2-1; a possible D gene is TRBD2 (6 bases). Between the trimmed V and J ends, which lost 4 bases and 4 bases, there was a span of 14 bases. CDR1 is MNHEY, CDR2 SVGAGI, per germline. The length of the CDR3 is 15 residues. The CDR3 region is CASSSWDSAYNEQFF. The DNA for the CDR3 is TGTGCCAGCAGTTCTTGGGACTCCGCATACAATGAGCAGTTCTTC.

The chain couples TRBV7-8 to TRBJ1-2, with D possibly matching TRBD1 (6 bases). Per the germline V gene, CDR1 is SGHVS and CDR2 is FQNEAQ. This CDR3 region has 15 residues. The germline V and J ends were trimmed by 5 bases and 4 bases, with 17 bases remaining between them. CDR3 nucleotide sequence: TGTGCCAGCAGCCAACCAGGGGAGATTAGCTATGGCTACACCTTC. It yields the protein CASSQPGEISYGYTF. The full variable domain, completed using reference TRBV7-8 and TRBJ1-2, is GAGVSQSPRYKVAKRGQDVALRCDPISGHVSLFWYQQALGQGPEFLTYFQNEAQLDKSGLPSDRFFAERPEGSVSTLKIQRTQQEDSAVYLCASSQPGEISYGYTFGSGTRLTVV.

The genes are TRBV2 and TRBJ2-7; D not resolved. V dropped 4 bases and J dropped 7 bases, with 14 bases sitting between them. The CDR3 totals 13 residues. Per the germline V gene, CDR1 is SNHLY and CDR2 is FYNNEI. CDR3 in amino acids: CASSGPVYREQYF. DNA for the CDR3: TGTGCCAGCAGTGGTCCAGTCTACCGGGAGCAGTACTTC.

This chain joins TRBV29-1 and TRBJ2-1; D is ambiguous. V was pared by 1 base and J by 1 base, with 11 bases between. The CDR3 sequence is 15 residues long. CDR1 and CDR2 (germline): SQVTM, ANQGSEA. The CDR3 nucleotides are TGCAGCGTTGAAGGTCGGCATGTGTCCTACAATGAGCAGTTCTTC. Translation: CSVEGRHVSYNEQFF.

The J gene is TRBJ2-7, the V gene TRBV30; 9 positions match TRBD1. The CDR3 is 16 amino acids. Germline V lookup: CDR1 GTSNPN, CDR2 SVGIG (reference sequence). V lost 2 bases and J lost 6; bases outside the gene matches: 14. As DNA, the CDR3 is TGTGCCTGGAGTCGGCCGAGGTGGGGACAGGGAGGCGAGCAGTACTTC. Translating gives CAWSRPRWGQGGEQYF. The full variable domain, completed using reference TRBV30 and TRBJ2-7, is SQTIHQWPATLVQPVGSPLSLECTVEGTSNPNLYWYRQAAGRGLQLLFYSVGIGQISSEVPQNLSASRPQDRQFILSSKKLLLSDSGFYLCAWSRPRWGQGGEQYFGPGTRLTVT.

Of note for this clone: One end of the junction fails to match germline, which may point to a read error. The genes are TRBV7-9 and TRBJ2-5, with D tentatively TRBD1 or TRBD2 (6 bases each). This CDR3 has 15 residues. Per the germline V gene, CDR1 is SEHNR and CDR2 is FQNEAQ (reference sequence). As DNA, the CDR3 is TGTGTCAGCAGCATCCTACGGGGGCAGAGAGAGACCCAGTACTTC. Translation gives CVSSILRGQRETQYF.

This clone was recorded a few times. Other DNA sequences of this sample code for an identical CDR3. V and J are TRBV7-9 and TRBJ1-6; D not resolved. The CDR3 has 13 amino acids. Germline CDR1 reads SEHNR; CDR2 reads FQNEAQ (reference sequence). V lost 1 base and J 7 bases, leaving 5 bases between the germline ends. In DNA form, the CDR3 reads TGTGCCAGCAGCTTAGATGGAAATTCACCCCTCCACTTT. As protein: CASSLDGNSPLHF.

This chain's CDR3 is CASSSVDGYTF. CDR3 bases: TGTGCCAGCAGCTCGGTTGATGGCTACACCTTC. The rearrangement uses TRBV7-9 and TRBJ1-2; D not resolved. V was pared by 4 bases and J by 6 bases, with 6 bases between. The CDR3 consists of 11 residues. Germline V lookup: CDR1 SEHNR, CDR2 FQNEAQ (reference sequence). The variable domain in full, completed from reference TRBV7-9 and TRBJ1-2, reads DTGVSQNPRHKITKRGQNVTFRCDPISEHNRLYWYRQTLGQGPEFLTYFQNEAQLEKSRLLSDRFSAERPKGSFSTLEIQRTEQGDSAMYLCASSSVDGYTFGSGTRLTVV.

This clone was counted only a few times. The CDR3, as DNA: TGTGCCAGCAGCTCAGCAGGGGGCAAGTCCTACGAGCAGTACTTC. It translates to CASSSAGGKSYEQYF. The V and J genes are TRBV7-9 and TRBJ2-7; TRBD1 agrees at 8 bases. The length of the CDR3 is 15 residues. The V segment lost 4 bases and the J segment 1 base; nucleotides outside the gene matches: 6. From germline, CDR1 is SEHNR and CDR2 FQNEAQ (reference sequence).